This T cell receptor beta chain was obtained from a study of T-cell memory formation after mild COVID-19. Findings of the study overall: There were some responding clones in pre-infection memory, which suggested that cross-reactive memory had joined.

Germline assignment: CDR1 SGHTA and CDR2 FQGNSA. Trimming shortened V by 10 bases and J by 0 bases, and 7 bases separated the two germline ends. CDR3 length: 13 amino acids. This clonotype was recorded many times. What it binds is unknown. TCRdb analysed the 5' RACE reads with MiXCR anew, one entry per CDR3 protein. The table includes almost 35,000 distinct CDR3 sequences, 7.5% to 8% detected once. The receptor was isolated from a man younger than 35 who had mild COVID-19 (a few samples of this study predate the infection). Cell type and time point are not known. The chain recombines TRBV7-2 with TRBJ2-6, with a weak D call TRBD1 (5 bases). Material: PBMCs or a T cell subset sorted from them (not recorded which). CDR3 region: CATRVSGANVLTF. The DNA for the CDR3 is TGTGCCACCAGGGTCTCTGGGGCCAACGTCCTGACTTTC. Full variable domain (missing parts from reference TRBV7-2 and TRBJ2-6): GAGVSQSPSNKVTEKGKDVELRCDPISGHTALYWYRQSLGQGLEFLIYFQGNSAPDKSGLPSDRFSAERTGGSVSTLTIQRTQQEDSAVYLCATRVSGANVLTFGAGSRLTVL.